This T cell receptor (beta chain) was captured by sequencing in a study of PD-1 blockade in classical Hodgkin lymphoma. Every single patient, without exception, relapsed after autologous stem cell transplantation, and brentuximab vedotin exposure varied. The CDR3 is 17 amino acids. Trimming removed 5 bases from V and 0 bases from J, with 17 bases in between. CDR1 is SGHVS, CDR2 FNYEAQ, per germline. Sequenced by immunoSEQ multiplex PCR; TCRdb stores in-frame clones only, minus some. The table includes 90,000 to 100,000 clones, 92% detected once. The TCR was taken from a human donor with classical Hodgkin lymphoma. Source: peripheral blood mononuclear cells (PBMCs), taken at baseline. This chain links TRBV7-6 with TRBJ1-3; D may be TRBD1 (5 bases). The CDR3 nucleotides are TGTGCCAGCAGCCCTCGATCGGACACGAGCTCTGGAAACACCATATATTTT. Its translation: CASSPRSDTSSGNTIYF.